This T cell receptor beta chain was recovered during a study of T cells in Graves' hyperthyroidism and ophthalmopathy. This CDR3 region has 13 residues. Between the trimmed V and J ends, which lost 3 bases and 6 bases, there was a span of 12 bases. Per germline, CDR1 MDHEN and CDR2 SYDVKM. Study-wide points: Prediction of ophthalmopathy progression came a median 6.5 months pre-onset.

Individuals with ophthalmopathy presented a Clinical Activity Score of at least 3, a NOSPECS grade of at least 4 and a duration under 3 months. This clonotype was counted ten times or more. Its antigen remains unidentified. The investigators amplified TCR beta CDR3 regions from RNA transcripts. HTBI primers drove first-round RT-PCR of the TCR CDR3. TCRdb recomputed calls from the multiplex PCR reads with MiXCR, one row per CDR3 protein. The sample lists a few hundred thousand distinct CDR3 sequences, 12% to 15% occurring once. What was sequenced was blood. This receptor was obtained from a woman aged 60-75 years with Graves' ophthalmopathy. This rearrangement joins TRBV28 to TRBJ2-7; D remains ambiguous. The CDR3 sequence: CASSFVVWSEQYF. The DNA of the CDR3 is TGTGCCAGCAGTTTCGTGGTATGGAGCGAGCAGTACTTC.